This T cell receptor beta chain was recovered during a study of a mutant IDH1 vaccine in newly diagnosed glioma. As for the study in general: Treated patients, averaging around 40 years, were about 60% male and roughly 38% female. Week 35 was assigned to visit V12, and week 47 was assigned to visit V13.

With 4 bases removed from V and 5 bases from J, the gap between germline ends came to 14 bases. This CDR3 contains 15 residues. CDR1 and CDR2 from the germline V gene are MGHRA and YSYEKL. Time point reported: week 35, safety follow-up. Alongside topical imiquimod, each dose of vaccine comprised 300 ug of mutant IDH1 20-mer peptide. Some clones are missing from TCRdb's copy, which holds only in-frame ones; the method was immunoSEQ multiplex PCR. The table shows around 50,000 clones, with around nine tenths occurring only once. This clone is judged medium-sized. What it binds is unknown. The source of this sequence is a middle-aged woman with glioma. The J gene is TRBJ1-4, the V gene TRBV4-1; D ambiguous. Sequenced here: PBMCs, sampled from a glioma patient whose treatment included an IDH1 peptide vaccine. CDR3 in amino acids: CASSRVQGGNEKLFF. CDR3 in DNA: TGCGCCAGCAGCCGGGTACAAGGTGGGAATGAAAAACTGTTTTTT.